The clone carrying this TCR beta chain was detected many times. These data belong to a study of identical twins. Germline assignment: CDR1 SGHRS and CDR2 YFSETQ. V gave up 0 bases and J gave up 4 bases; unmatched junction bases: 7. The length of the CDR3 is 17 residues. Template switching supplied a universal primer site; unique molecular identifiers were carried on the cDNA. One entry per CDR3 protein, called by TCRdb with MiXCR from the 5' RACE reads. This table holds around 480,000 distinct CDR3 sequences, about 14% found once. This sample was also put to use in a study of yellow fever vaccine responses in identical twins.

This rearrangement joins TRBV5-1 to TRBJ2-1; 10 bases fit TRBD2. This sequence originates from a woman younger than 35 in good health. The sequencing sample was made of CD4+ T cells sorted from blood. This CDR3 reads CASSLGPAGGQYNEQFF. The CDR3 nucleotides are TGCGCCAGCAGCTTGGGTCCAGCGGGAGGGCAGTACAATGAGCAGTTCTTC.